These 25 T cell receptor beta chains came from one sample sequenced in a study of beta chain features in type 1 diabetes. General study points: All four CD4+ subsets from Type 1 diabetes patients carried moderately but significantly shorter TCRB CDR3s.

All of the isolated RNA was reverse transcribed, so expressed TCRB transcripts were sequenced. Method: immunoSEQ multiplex PCR; TCRdb's copy keeps in-frame clones and lacks some. In the table there are roughly 250,000 clones, approximately 20% of which are singletons. For these TCRs, the target antigens are not known. The sequenced material came from naive CD4+ T cells from blood. The receptor set was obtained from a woman in her thirties or forties with type 1 diabetes.

The chain links TRBV28 to TRBJ2-5; 10 positions match TRBD1. Trimming at V came to 5 bases and at J to 4 bases, leaving 7 bases not matched to a gene. CDR1 MDHEN and CDR2 SYDVKM come from the germline V gene. This CDR3 has 15 amino acids. For the CDR3, the DNA is TGTGCCAGCAGTCCCGGGACAGGGGTCCCAGAGACCCAGTACTTC. It encodes CASSPGTGVPETQYF.

This chain uses TRBV5-1 with TRBJ2-7, with 7 bases that match TRBD2. Germline V lookup: CDR1 SGHRS, CDR2 YFSETQ. Germline trimming cut 4 bases from V and 2 bases from J; bases unmatched to any gene: 6. The CDR3 is 14 amino acids. CDR3 nucleotides: TGCGCCAGCAGCCCGGACGGGGGGACCTACGAGCAGTACTTC. Translated: CASSPDGGTYEQYF.

The gene calls are TRBV7-9 and TRBJ1-2; the match to TRBD1 covers 7 bases. This CDR3 is 15 amino acids long. Germline lookup yields CDR1 SEHNR and CDR2 FQNEAQ (reference sequence). The trim removed 2 bases at V and 2 bases at J, leaving 5 bases unmatched. The CDR3 is CASSLRAGGNYGYTF. Written as DNA, the CDR3 is TGTGCCAGCAGCTTAAGGGCAGGGGGAAACTATGGCTACACCTTC.

This clone was counted between two and nine times. V usage is TRBV7-8 and J usage is TRBJ2-7, with TRBD1 as a possible D gene (5 bases). The CDR3 is 13 amino acids. The V gene's germline CDR1 is SGHVS and CDR2 FQNEAQ. Trimming took 8 bases from V and 5 from J, leaving 16 bases between them. The CDR3 DNA reads TGTGCCAGCTACAGGTCCCCACCTGACGAGCAGTACTTC. It codes for CASYRSPPDEQYF.

The chain joins TRBV29-1 to TRBJ1-1; tentative D call: TRBD1 (6 bases). This CDR3 has 14 residues. The ends were cut back, 5 bases at V and 4 bases at J, with 17 bases in the middle. Germline loops: CDR1 SQVTM, CDR2 ANQGSEA. In nucleotides, the CDR3 is TGCAGCGTTCTTCCAGAGACAGGCGTCACTGAAGCTTTCTTT. Protein: CSVLPETGVTEAFF.

This clone was seen a few times. The rearrangement joins TRBV6-5 to TRBJ1-1; D is unclear. The CDR3 has 15 residues. V lost 2 bases to trimming and J lost 3 bases, with 13 bases between them. Germline CDR1 MNHEY, CDR2 SVGAGI. CDR3 protein: CASSYEAAVYTEAFF. The CDR3 DNA follows: TGTGCCAGCAGTTACGAGGCAGCTGTGTACACTGAAGCTTTCTTT.

The rearrangement links TRBV7-9 to TRBJ2-1; a possible D gene is TRBD2 (6 bases). The CDR3 runs 15 residues. V lost 1 base and J 5 bases, leaving 12 bases between the germline ends. Germline V CDR1 and CDR2: SEHNR, FQNEAQ (reference sequence). CDR3 in DNA: TGTGCCAGCAGCTTAGTGGAGGGAGTACACAATGAGCAGTTCTTC. Translating gives CASSLVEGVHNEQFF.

The V gene is TRBV5-1, the J gene TRBJ2-3, with D unresolved. CDR1 SGHRS and CDR2 YFSETQ come from the germline V gene. The CDR3 is 12 residues long. Trimming took off 0 bases at V and 4 bases at J, with 3 bases between the two ends. The CDR3 DNA follows: TGCGCCAGCAGCTTGGCGGCAGATACGCAGTATTTT. It yields the protein CASSLAADTQYF.

This clone was seen a handful of times. The rearrangement joins TRBV28 to TRBJ1-5, with 7 nucleotides matching TRBD1. The V segment lost 6 bases and the J segment 9 bases; nucleotides outside the gene matches: 8. The length of the CDR3 is 13 residues. Germline CDR1 is MDHEN and CDR2 is SYDVKM. The CDR3 DNA follows: TGTGCCAGCAGATTGGACAGGAACCCGCCCCAGCATTTT. This sequence encodes CASRLDRNPPQHF.

The chain is built from TRBV12-5 and TRBJ2-1; 8 nucleotides align to TRBD2. V was clipped by 4 bases and J by 6 bases; unmatched bases: 11. Germline values: CDR1 LGHNT, CDR2 FRNRAP. The CDR3 runs to 16 residues. The CDR3 DNA reads TGTGCTAGTGGTTCCAACGTCGGCGGGAGGCTCAATGAGCAGTTCTTC. Translating it yields CASGSNVGGRLNEQFF.

The chain couples TRBV29-1 to TRBJ1-1; D unresolved. The germline V and J ends were trimmed by 2 bases and 11 bases, with 18 bases remaining between them. Germline V gene lookup returns CDR1 SQVTM and CDR2 ANQGSEA. This CDR3 has 13 residues. CDR3 in DNA: TGCAGCGTTGAACGTCGACTGTCCCCGGAGGCTTTCTTT. This translates into CSVERRLSPEAFF.

This clone was detected a few times. The V and J genes are TRBV7-2 and TRBJ1-2; D remains ambiguous. Germline assignment: CDR1 SGHTA and CDR2 FQGNSA. Trimming shortened V by 5 bases and J by 4 bases, and 20 bases separated the two germline ends. There are 16 residues in the CDR3. CDR3 sequence: CASSHGSARLTYGYTF. The CDR3 DNA reads as TGTGCCAGCAGCCACGGGTCCGCGCGACTTACCTATGGCTACACCTTC.

Written as DNA, the CDR3 is TGTGCCAGCCGGGACAGTTTGAACACTGAAGCTTTCTTT. The encoded protein is CASRDSLNTEAFF. This chain connects TRBV2 to TRBJ1-1; 7 nucleotides align to TRBD1. This CDR3 is built from 13 residues. CDR1 and CDR2 (germline): SNHLY, FYNNEI. The ends lost 8 bases at V and 0 bases at J; junction bases unmatched: 3.

The rearrangement uses TRBV7-2 and TRBJ1-2; D is ambiguous. Deletions cut 1 base from V and 2 bases from J, with 14 bases between. This CDR3 has 16 amino acids. From germline, CDR1 is SGHTA and CDR2 FQGNSA. The CDR3 region has the DNA TGTGCCAGCAGCTTAGTGACAAATAGGCAGAACTATGGCTACACCTTC. It specifies CASSLVTNRQNYGYTF.

This clone came up a few times. This sequence joins TRBV7-9 and TRBJ1-1, with 9 bases fitting TRBD1. Germline V gene data show CDR1 as SEHNR and CDR2 as FQNEAQ (reference sequence). The CDR3 has 15 amino acids. Trimming removed 4 bases from V and 3 bases from J; junction bases left unmatched: 6. As DNA, the CDR3 is TGTGCCAGCAGCTCTCACAGGGGGCGGTACACTGAAGCTTTCTTT. This sequence encodes CASSSHRGRYTEAFF.

This clone has a handful of counts. The chain employs TRBV6-7 and TRBJ2-3; 8 bases fit TRBD2. TRBV6-7 counts as an open reading frame of uncertain function. The junction had 10 bases not matched to a gene; V was cut back by 0 bases and J by 2 bases. The CDR3 is 18 amino acids. The DNA of the CDR3 is TGTGCCAGCAGTTACTCGAGAGGCACTAGCGGTGCCACAGATACGCAGTATTTT. Translating it yields CASSYSRGTSGATDTQYF.

The chain couples TRBV30 to TRBJ2-7, with 9 positions matching TRBD1. The V segment lost 0 bases and the J segment 1 base; nucleotides outside the gene matches: 1. This CDR3 comprises 14 residues. CDR1 is GTSNPN, CDR2 SVGIG, per germline (reference sequence). The CDR3 DNA reads TGTGCCTGGAGTGTGGGGACAGGGTCCTACGAGCAGTACTTC. Amino acids: CAWSVGTGSYEQYF.

The V gene is TRBV4-3, the J gene TRBJ1-2; D is undetermined. CDR3 length equals 15 residues. The germline V gene encodes CDR1 LGHNA and CDR2 YSLEER. V gave up 0 bases and J gave up 8 bases, with 16 bases separating them. CDR3 amino acids: CASSQEYRDKKGYTF. DNA for the CDR3: TGCGCCAGCAGCCAAGAATACAGAGACAAAAAAGGCTACACCTTC.

This clone was observed a few times. The chain recombines TRBV7-3 with TRBJ1-1; D uncertain. Looked up from germline, CDR1 is SGHTA and CDR2 is FQGTGA. The CDR3 consists of 13 residues. The V end was cut by 5 bases, the J end by 4 bases, with 11 bases between. In nucleotides, the CDR3 is TGTGCCAGCAGCCCCAACAGAGCCACTGAAGCTTTCTTT. This translates into CASSPNRATEAFF.

The chain recombines TRBV28 with TRBJ1-2; 10 nucleotides agree with TRBD1. CDR1 is MDHEN and CDR2 is SYDVKM in the germline V gene. Trimming cost V 5 bases and J 2 bases; bases outside gene matches: 8. This CDR3 region has 16 residues. CDR3 protein: CASSVTGTGANYGYTF. Written as DNA, the CDR3 is TGTGCCAGCAGTGTGACCGGGACAGGGGCCAACTATGGCTACACCTTC.

The chain is built from TRBV28 and TRBJ1-2; possibly TRBD1 for D (5 bases). Trimming cost V 5 bases and J 4 bases, with 20 bases left between them. CDR3 length: 16 amino acids. CDR1 is MDHEN, CDR2 SYDVKM, per germline. CDR3 nucleotide sequence: TGTGCCAGCAGTCCCCCCCCGGGGCAGGGAGGCTATGGCTACACCTTC. Translated, it gives CASSPPPGQGGYGYTF.

Only a few counts were recorded for this clone. The chain links TRBV15 to TRBJ2-1; D may be TRBD1 (5 bases). The CDR3 consists of 14 residues. The germline V gene has CDR1 LNHNV and CDR2 YYDKDF (reference sequence). V lost 4 bases and J lost 5, with 12 bases in between. CDR3: CATSTSGKNNEQFF. The CDR3, as DNA: TGTGCCACCAGCACCTCAGGGAAAAACAATGAGCAGTTCTTC.

With respect to this clone: The sample contains more than one DNA sequence encoding this CDR3. The chain recombines TRBV5-4 with TRBJ1-2; perhaps TRBD1 as D (5 bases). The germline V gene encodes CDR1 SGHNT and CDR2 YYREEE (reference sequence). V lost 2 bases to trimming and J lost 0 bases, with 8 bases between them. The CDR3 contains 14 residues. CDR3 protein: CASSLPGTNYGYTF. The DNA of the CDR3 is TGTGCCAGCAGCTTACCAGGGACTAACTATGGCTACACCTTC.

The sample holds a few counts of this clone. As DNA, the CDR3 is TGCGCCAGCAGCCGCCAACAGGGGGCTGATGAAAAACTGTTTTTT. This sequence encodes CASSRQQGADEKLFF. The chain recombines TRBV4-3 with TRBJ1-4, with 9 positions matching TRBD1. This CDR3 is 15 amino acids long. CDR1 and CDR2 from the germline V gene are LGHNA and YSLEER. J lost 6 bases, V lost 4 bases, and 6 bases had no gene match.

This sequence joins TRBV4-1 and TRBJ1-5; D may be TRBD1 (6 bases). Trimming removed 0 bases at V and 8 bases at J, with 26 bases between. The CDR3 has 19 amino acids. CDR1 is MGHRA and CDR2 is YSYEKL in the germline V gene. This CDR3 is CASSQENLGDTVVYEPQHF. DNA for the CDR3: TGCGCCAGCAGCCAAGAGAATTTAGGGGACACGGTGGTCTATGAGCCCCAGCATTTT.